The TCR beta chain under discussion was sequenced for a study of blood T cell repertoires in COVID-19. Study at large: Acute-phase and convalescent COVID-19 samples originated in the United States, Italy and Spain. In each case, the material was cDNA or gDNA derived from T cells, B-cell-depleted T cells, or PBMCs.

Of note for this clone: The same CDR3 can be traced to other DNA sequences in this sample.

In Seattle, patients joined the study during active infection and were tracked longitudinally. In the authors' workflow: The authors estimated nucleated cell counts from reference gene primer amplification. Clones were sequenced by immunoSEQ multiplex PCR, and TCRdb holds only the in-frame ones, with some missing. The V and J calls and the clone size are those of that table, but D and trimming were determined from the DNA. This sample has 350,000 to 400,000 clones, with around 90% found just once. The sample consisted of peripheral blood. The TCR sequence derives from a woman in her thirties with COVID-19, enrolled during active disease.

The CDR3 is CASSLSTEAFF. The CDR3 nucleotides are TGTGCCAGCAGTTTGAGCACTGAAGCTTTCTTT. This chain joins TRBV28 and TRBJ1-1; D unresolved. CDR3 size: 11 residues. Trimming shortened V by 3 bases and J by 4 bases, and 3 bases separated the two germline ends. Germline CDR1 and CDR2: MDHEN and SYDVKM.